This T cell receptor (beta chain) was identified in a study of T cell responses to AZD1222 COVID-19 vaccine. Sequencing was performed with immunoSEQ multiplex PCR; in TCRdb, only in-frame clones are kept and a portion is missing. The profile covers 95,000 to 100,000 clones, with about 89% appearing a single time and 9.5% to 13% taken by the ten largest. Analysis merged second doses at about 4 or about 12 weeks. The ends were cut back, 7 bases at V and 8 bases at J, with 20 bases in the middle. Germline values: CDR1 MNHEY, CDR2 SMNVEV (reference sequence). This CDR3 region has 14 residues. This clonotype was sampled from an adult who received the AZD1222 COVID-19 vaccine. Sequenced here: peripheral blood, sampled 28 days after the second AZD1222 dose. This rearrangement joins TRBV27 to TRBJ1-2, with TRBD1 as a possible D gene (5 bases). CDR3 region: CASKRDGGPGGYTF. The CDR3 nucleotides read TGTGCCAGCAAGAGGGACGGCGGCCCGGGGGGCTACACCTTC.